These T cell receptor beta chains were read from a single sample in a study of T-cell reconstitution after alpha-beta-depleted transplantation in children. Each CDR3 protein gets one entry after TCRdb re-called the PCR reads with MiXCR. The table lists about 78,000 distinct CDR3 sequences, 13% to 15% of them singletons. Sequences were derived from PBMCs, mostly from graft donor cells, sampled 180 days after TCRalphabeta/CD19-depleted stem cell transplant. The receptor set was obtained from a male patient between 2 and 15 years old who had a stem cell transplant for acute lymphoblastic leukemia, so the T cells may come from the graft donor. Both conserved end residues are part of each CDR3. D genes are given only for firm matches. Not every row has a clone size; where given, it reads once, few, many or a size class.

j_gene: TRBJ2-3
abundance: -
v_gene: TRBV5-1
d_gene: -
len: 14
CDR3aa: CASSIKLLGETQYF
CDR3nt: TGCGCCAGCAGCATTAAATTATTGGGCGAAACGCAGTATTTT

j_gene: TRBJ2-5
abundance: few
v_gene: TRBV12-3/TRBV12-4
d_gene: -
len: 12
CDR3aa: CASSLGSLTQYF
CDR3nt: TGTGCCAGCAGTTTGGGCAGCCTGACCCAGTACTTC

j_gene: TRBJ2-6
abundance: -
v_gene: TRBV7-2
d_gene: -
len: 15
CDR3aa: CASSLVGNGANVLTF
CDR3nt: TGTGCCAGCAGCTTAGTAGGGAACGGGGCCAACGTCCTGACTTTC

j_gene: TRBJ2-1
abundance: -
v_gene: TRBV12-3/TRBV12-4
d_gene: -
len: 16
CDR3aa: CASSLNPHVYYNEQFF
CDR3nt: TGTGCCAGCAGTTTAAACCCCCACGTCTACTACAATGAGCAGTTCTTC

j_gene: TRBJ2-7
abundance: -
v_gene: TRBV20-1
d_gene: TRBD1
len: 15
CDR3aa: CSARDGTGSIYEQYF
CDR3nt: TGCAGTGCTAGAGATGGGACAGGGAGTATCTACGAGCAGTACTTC

j_gene: TRBJ2-7
abundance: few
v_gene: TRBV6-2/TRBV6-3
d_gene: -
len: 15
CDR3aa: CASSFYRDTSYEQYF
CDR3nt: TGTGCCAGCAGTTTTTATCGGGACACCTCCTACGAGCAGTACTTC

j_gene: TRBJ1-4
abundance: few
v_gene: TRBV18
d_gene: -
len: 14
CDR3aa: CASSPFPTNEKLFF
CDR3nt: TGTGCCAGCTCACCCTTTCCAACTAATGAAAAACTGTTTTTT

j_gene: TRBJ1-2
abundance: few
v_gene: TRBV6-5
d_gene: -
len: 12
CDR3aa: CASSRVGDGYTF
CDR3nt: TGTGCCAGCAGCAGGGTGGGGGATGGCTACACCTTC

j_gene: TRBJ2-3
abundance: few
v_gene: TRBV7-2
d_gene: TRBD2
len: 14
CDR3aa: CASSLARGAHTQYF
CDR3nt: TGTGCCAGCAGCTTAGCGCGGGGGGCGCATACGCAGTATTTT

j_gene: TRBJ2-1
abundance: few
v_gene: TRBV12-3/TRBV12-4
d_gene: TRBD2
len: 19
CDR3aa: CASSLREKRLAGLYNEQFF
CDR3nt: TGTGCCAGCAGTTTAAGGGAAAAGAGACTAGCGGGACTTTACAATGAGCAGTTCTTC

j_gene: TRBJ2-2
abundance: few
v_gene: TRBV6-1
d_gene: -
len: 15
CDR3aa: CASSKHQGYTGELFF
CDR3nt: TGTGCCAGCAGTAAGCACCAGGGGTACACCGGGGAGCTGTTTTTT

j_gene: TRBJ1-2
abundance: -
v_gene: TRBV7-9
d_gene: -
len: 13
CDR3aa: CASSQQGSYGYTF
CDR3nt: TGTGCCAGCAGCCAACAGGGTTCCTATGGCTACACCTTC

j_gene: TRBJ2-7
abundance: -
v_gene: TRBV10-3
d_gene: -
len: 13
CDR3aa: CAILEDSTGEQYF
CDR3nt: TGTGCCATCCTCGAGGATTCCACCGGGGAGCAGTACTTC

j_gene: TRBJ2-5
abundance: few
v_gene: TRBV5-1
d_gene: -
len: 15
CDR3aa: CASSERVGSKIGQYF
CDR3nt: TGCGCCAGCAGCGAGAGGGTGGGGTCCAAGATCGGCCAGTACTTC

j_gene: TRBJ2-7
abundance: few
v_gene: TRBV10-3
d_gene: -
len: 13
CDR3aa: CAISGTSSYEQYF
CDR3nt: TGTGCCATCAGTGGAACTAGTTCCTACGAGCAGTACTTC

j_gene: TRBJ2-1
abundance: once
v_gene: TRBV4-2
d_gene: -
len: 12
CDR3aa: CASSHNNNEQFF
CDR3nt: TGTGCCAGCAGCCATAATAACAATGAGCAGTTCTTC

j_gene: TRBJ1-4
abundance: -
v_gene: TRBV6-1
d_gene: TRBD1
len: 14
CDR3aa: CASRPGGAGEKLFF
CDR3nt: TGTGCCAGCAGACCAGGGGGCGCGGGTGAAAAACTGTTTTTT

j_gene: TRBJ2-1
abundance: -
v_gene: TRBV4-3
d_gene: -
len: 13
CDR3aa: CASSQETTNEQFF
CDR3nt: TGCGCCAGCAGCCAAGAAACTACTAATGAGCAGTTCTTC

j_gene: TRBJ1-3
abundance: -
v_gene: TRBV5-1
d_gene: -
len: 13
CDR3aa: CASTDRIGNTIYF
CDR3nt: TGCGCCAGCACCGACAGGATCGGAAACACCATATATTTT

j_gene: TRBJ2-5
abundance: many
v_gene: TRBV7-2
d_gene: -
len: 14
CDR3aa: CASSFPGARETQYF
CDR3nt: TGTGCCAGCAGCTTTCCAGGGGCACGGGAGACCCAGTACTTC

j_gene: TRBJ2-5
abundance: few
v_gene: TRBV7-6
d_gene: -
len: 13
CDR3aa: CASSPPNRGGRYF
CDR3nt: TGTGCCAGCAGCCCACCGAACAGGGGGGGAAGGTACTTC

j_gene: TRBJ2-7
abundance: -
v_gene: TRBV29-1
d_gene: -
len: 12
CDR3aa: CSVSPGPYEQYF
CDR3nt: TGCAGCGTTTCCCCAGGTCCCTACGAGCAGTACTTC

j_gene: TRBJ2-5
abundance: few
v_gene: TRBV29-1
d_gene: -
len: 14
CDR3aa: CSVASIDSGGTQYF
CDR3nt: TGCAGCGTTGCCTCAATCGACAGTGGCGGGACCCAGTACTTC

j_gene: TRBJ2-2
abundance: many
v_gene: TRBV4-3
d_gene: TRBD2
len: 16
CDR3aa: CASSPGLAGTTGELFF
CDR3nt: TGCGCCAGCAGCCCCGGACTAGCGGGTACCACCGGGGAGCTGTTTTTT

j_gene: TRBJ1-2
abundance: -
v_gene: TRBV20-1
d_gene: -
len: 12
CDR3aa: CSADSPGDGYTF
CDR3nt: TGCAGTGCTGACTCGCCGGGGGATGGCTACACCTTC

j_gene: TRBJ2-1
abundance: many
v_gene: TRBV27
d_gene: -
len: 15
CDR3aa: CASSLGVPPNNEQFF
CDR3nt: TGTGCCAGCAGTTTGGGGGTCCCGCCGAACAATGAGCAGTTCTTC

j_gene: TRBJ2-5
abundance: few
v_gene: TRBV3-1
d_gene: -
len: 12
CDR3aa: CASSQVRETQYF
CDR3nt: TGTGCCAGCAGCCAAGTGAGGGAGACCCAGTACTTC

j_gene: TRBJ1-2
abundance: -
v_gene: TRBV3-1
d_gene: -
len: 12
CDR3aa: CAQGQSIYGYTF
CDR3nt: TGTGCCCAAGGGCAGTCCATCTATGGCTACACCTTC

j_gene: TRBJ2-2
abundance: -
v_gene: TRBV5-1
d_gene: -
len: 14
CDR3aa: CASNPDSVAGELFF
CDR3nt: TGCGCCAGCAACCCTGACTCGGTAGCCGGGGAGCTGTTTTTT

j_gene: TRBJ1-4
abundance: many
v_gene: TRBV20-1
d_gene: TRBD1
len: 16
CDR3aa: CSARLWTGNVVEKLFF
CDR3nt: TGCAGTGCTCGTCTCTGGACAGGGAATGTGGTCGAAAAACTGTTTTTT

j_gene: TRBJ1-2
abundance: -
v_gene: TRBV27
d_gene: -
len: 17
CDR3aa: CASRTWPLRDVNYGYTF
CDR3nt: TGTGCCAGCAGAACCTGGCCCCTCCGGGACGTAAACTATGGCTACACCTTC

j_gene: TRBJ2-7
abundance: few
v_gene: TRBV20-1
d_gene: -
len: 16
CDR3aa: CSAEFPEGEKAYEQYF
CDR3nt: TGCAGTGCCGAGTTTCCTGAGGGAGAGAAAGCCTACGAGCAGTACTTC

j_gene: TRBJ2-1
abundance: few
v_gene: TRBV12-5
d_gene: TRBD2
len: 18
CDR3aa: CASGLSPKTSGSTDEQFF
CDR3nt: TGTGCTAGTGGTTTGTCTCCCAAGACTAGCGGGTCGACGGATGAGCAGTTCTTC

j_gene: TRBJ2-7
abundance: -
v_gene: TRBV7-2
d_gene: TRBD2
len: 16
CDR3aa: CASSLVGLAVAYEQYF
CDR3nt: TGTGCCAGCAGCTTAGTGGGACTAGCCGTCGCCTACGAGCAGTACTTC

j_gene: TRBJ1-2
abundance: -
v_gene: TRBV24-1
d_gene: -
len: 12
CDR3aa: CATSEGNYGYTF
CDR3nt: TGTGCCACCAGTGAGGGGAACTATGGCTACACCTTC

j_gene: TRBJ2-5
abundance: -
v_gene: TRBV28
d_gene: TRBD1
len: 15
CDR3aa: CASVLETGGLETQYF
CDR3nt: TGTGCCAGCGTCCTGGAGACAGGGGGCCTGGAGACCCAGTACTTC

j_gene: TRBJ2-4
abundance: few
v_gene: TRBV7-2
d_gene: TRBD1
len: 14
CDR3aa: CASATGGAKNIQYF
CDR3nt: TGTGCCAGCGCTACAGGGGGGGCCAAAAACATTCAGTACTTC

j_gene: TRBJ2-1
abundance: few
v_gene: TRBV28
d_gene: TRBD1
len: 15
CDR3aa: CASSYRGQRYNEQFF
CDR3nt: TGTGCCAGCAGTTACAGGGGGCAGCGATACAATGAGCAGTTCTTC

j_gene: TRBJ2-7
abundance: -
v_gene: TRBV28
d_gene: TRBD1
len: 16
CDR3aa: CASRPYQTGAEHEQYF
CDR3nt: TGTGCCAGCAGACCATATCAGACAGGGGCTGAACACGAGCAGTACTTC

j_gene: TRBJ2-5
abundance: few
v_gene: TRBV15
d_gene: -
len: 12
CDR3aa: CATSFGVETQYF
CDR3nt: TGTGCCACCAGCTTCGGGGTCGAGACCCAGTACTTC

j_gene: TRBJ2-5
abundance: -
v_gene: TRBV11-2
d_gene: TRBD1
len: 16
CDR3aa: CASSRTGTGDQETQYF
CDR3nt: TGTGCCAGCAGCCGTACCGGGACAGGGGACCAAGAGACCCAGTACTTC

j_gene: TRBJ1-2
abundance: -
v_gene: TRBV20-1
d_gene: -
len: 14
CDR3aa: CSARDRKGVPGYTF
CDR3nt: TGCAGTGCTAGAGATAGGAAGGGAGTTCCAGGCTACACCTTC